This T cell receptor beta chain was observed in a study of T-cell reconstitution after alpha-beta-depleted transplantation in children. Trimming removed 0 bases from V and 5 bases from J, with 10 bases in between. CDR1 is LGHNA and CDR2 is YSLEER in the germline V gene. The CDR3 totals 14 residues. This clonotype was seen many times. Unique molecular identifiers were incorporated during preparation of the TCRbeta library. TCRdb processed the PCR reads anew with MiXCR; each CDR3 protein has one entry. The data show 200,000 to 300,000 distinct CDR3 sequences, with around 12% seen just once and over 2.5% held by the top ten.

Here the sequenced sample was PBMCs from the stem cell graft donor, taken from the stem cell graft. The chain has TRBV4-3 and TRBJ1-2; no reliable D call. The TCR was taken from a human donor who donated a stem cell graft to a child with acute lymphoblastic leukemia. CDR3 DNA sequence: TGCGCCAGCAGCCAAGATCTCGACCGGTATGGCTACACCTTC. It encodes CASSQDLDRYGYTF.